The sequence of this T cell receptor (beta chain) was determined in a study of blood T cell repertoires in COVID-19. Across the whole study: Samples of COVID-19 (acute and convalescent) were obtained from the United States, Italy and Spain. T cells, B-cell-depleted T cells, or PBMCs supplied cDNA or gDNA.

Trimming took 2 bases from V and 10 from J; bases not matched to a gene: 8. Germline V lookup: CDR1 SEHNR, CDR2 FQNEAQ (reference sequence). CDR3 length: 15 amino acids. Clones were sequenced by immunoSEQ multiplex PCR, and TCRdb holds only the in-frame ones, with some missing. The sample consists of 450,000 to 500,000 clones, approximately 85% of them appearing once. This receptor was taken from a human donor in a cohort sampled during active COVID-19. Source material: peripheral blood. V is TRBV7-9 and J is TRBJ1-6; 7 nucleotides match TRBD1. The CDR3 is CASSLQPRGESPLHF. In nucleotides, the CDR3 is TGTGCCAGCAGCTTACAGCCCAGGGGGGAGTCACCCCTCCACTTT.